The TCR beta chain described here comes from a study of blood T cell repertoires in COVID-19. Study-level information: The United States, Italy and Spain supplied acute and convalescent COVID-19 samples. Sources were T cells, B-cell-depleted T cells, or PBMCs; the material itself was cDNA or gDNA.

Original data processing: Amplification with reference gene primers provided the estimates of nucleated cell counts. Assay used: immunoSEQ multiplex PCR; TCRdb lists only in-frame clones, some missing. The V and J calls and clone size come from that table; D and trimming were worked out from the DNA. The sample includes 140,000 or so clones, about 80% seen only once; the top ten take 3.5%. CDR3 length: 15 amino acids. The germline V gene encodes CDR1 SGHDT and CDR2 YYEEEE. With 1 base clipped from V and 0 bases from J, the junction kept 1 base outside the gene matches. Sample: peripheral blood. J is TRBJ1-5 and V is TRBV5-6, with 7 bases aligning to TRBD1. This sequence originates from a man between 65 and 85 years old who had recovered from COVID-19. The CDR3 region is CASSLTGVSNQPQHF. The CDR3 DNA is TGTGCCAGCAGCTTGACAGGGGTTAGCAATCAGCCCCAGCATTTT.